Listed below are T cell receptor beta chains from one sample, sequenced in a study of cytomegalovirus exposure and HLA in healthy donors. TCRdb keeps only in-frame clones here, not all; method: immunoSEQ multiplex PCR. The table includes nearly 110,000 clones, around 73% detected once. The material sequenced was PBMCs. The source of these receptors is a man aged 30 to 39 in good health and CMV-seronegative. Each CDR3 is given with its conserved first and last residue. Fields, in order: clone size, V gene, J gene, CDR3 length, CDR3 protein. Some rows mark clone size as missing; the rest say once, few, many or name a class of expanded clone.

clone_size: NA; v_call: TRBV30; j_call: TRBJ1-3; cdr3_length: 13; cdr3_aa: CAWDDSIGNTIYF
clone_size: NA; v_call: TRBV4-1; j_call: TRBJ2-7; cdr3_length: 14; cdr3_aa: CASSPAGGYFEQYF
clone_size: NA; v_call: TRBV27; j_call: TRBJ2-1; cdr3_length: 14; cdr3_aa: CASSTSGAYNEQFF
clone_size: NA; v_call: TRBV7-3; j_call: TRBJ2-5; cdr3_length: 13; cdr3_aa: CASSMGPQETQYF
clone_size: NA; v_call: TRBV6-5; j_call: TRBJ1-1; cdr3_length: 14; cdr3_aa: CASSYLAGGTEAFF
clone_size: NA; v_call: TRBV29-1; j_call: TRBJ1-2; cdr3_length: 15; cdr3_aa: CSVGPNGLYNYGYTF
clone_size: NA; v_call: TRBV7-9; j_call: TRBJ1-3; cdr3_length: 12; cdr3_aa: CASSDYGNTIYF
clone_size: NA; v_call: TRBV9; j_call: TRBJ1-1; cdr3_length: 14; cdr3_aa: CASSALTLNTEAFF
clone_size: NA; v_call: TRBV6-5; j_call: TRBJ2-7; cdr3_length: 12; cdr3_aa: CASSSGGNEQYF
clone_size: once; v_call: TRBV2; j_call: TRBJ2-1; cdr3_length: 16; cdr3_aa: CASSEATLASGNEQFF
clone_size: few; v_call: TRBV5-8; j_call: TRBJ2-5; cdr3_length: 15; cdr3_aa: CASSLAGEVEETQYF
clone_size: once; v_call: TRBV4-1; j_call: TRBJ2-4; cdr3_length: 15; cdr3_aa: CASSLTSVAKNIQYF
clone_size: NA; v_call: TRBV2; j_call: TRBJ2-5; cdr3_length: 15; cdr3_aa: CASSEAGQGRETQYF
clone_size: NA; v_call: TRBV7-9; j_call: TRBJ1-3; cdr3_length: 14; cdr3_aa: CASSLTGDGNTIYF
clone_size: few; v_call: TRBV5-1; j_call: TRBJ2-7; cdr3_length: 19; cdr3_aa: CASSFRSRTSLKDDYEQYF
clone_size: few; v_call: TRBV10-3; j_call: TRBJ2-7; cdr3_length: 16; cdr3_aa: CAISEGTRRKPYEQYF
clone_size: NA; v_call: TRBV6-5; j_call: TRBJ2-1; cdr3_length: 14; cdr3_aa: CASRPGASYNEQFF
clone_size: NA; v_call: TRBV7-9; j_call: TRBJ2-2; cdr3_length: 15; cdr3_aa: CASSLEGGGTGELFF
clone_size: NA; v_call: TRBV27; j_call: TRBJ2-3; cdr3_length: 17; cdr3_aa: CASSLSGLAGSTDTQYF
clone_size: NA; v_call: TRBV7-2; j_call: TRBJ2-7; cdr3_length: 14; cdr3_aa: CASSLDTSGYEQYF
clone_size: NA; v_call: TRBV18; j_call: TRBJ2-2; cdr3_length: 17; cdr3_aa: CASSPPGTATNTGELFF
clone_size: NA; v_call: TRBV29-1; j_call: TRBJ1-4; cdr3_length: 14; cdr3_aa: CSVVGPATNEKLFF
clone_size: NA; v_call: TRBV29-1; j_call: TRBJ1-2; cdr3_length: 13; cdr3_aa: CSVGQGEAYGYTF
clone_size: NA; v_call: TRBV27; j_call: TRBJ2-7; cdr3_length: 15; cdr3_aa: CASSSASDLPYEQYF
clone_size: NA; v_call: TRBV10-3; j_call: TRBJ1-1; cdr3_length: 15; cdr3_aa: CAISRTATMNTEAFF
clone_size: NA; v_call: TRBV2; j_call: TRBJ2-2; cdr3_length: 14; cdr3_aa: CASSERGGTGELFF
clone_size: NA; v_call: TRBV25-1; j_call: TRBJ1-6; cdr3_length: 16; cdr3_aa: CASSDSDGTGNSPLHF
clone_size: NA; v_call: TRBV12-5; j_call: TRBJ2-1; cdr3_length: 14; cdr3_aa: CASGLGRGGNEQFF
clone_size: NA; v_call: TRBV19; j_call: TRBJ2-4; cdr3_length: 11; cdr3_aa: CATGQGNIQYF
clone_size: NA; v_call: TRBV7-3; j_call: TRBJ2-1; cdr3_length: 17; cdr3_aa: CASSLTSVAGAYNEQFF
clone_size: few; v_call: TRBV30; j_call: TRBJ1-2; cdr3_length: 13; cdr3_aa: CAWSVNGGGGYTF
clone_size: few; v_call: TRBV5-4; j_call: TRBJ1-1; cdr3_length: 15; cdr3_aa: CASSPPGTRRGEAFF
clone_size: NA; v_call: TRBV19; j_call: TRBJ1-2; cdr3_length: 15; cdr3_aa: CASKSGRGLDYGYTF
clone_size: NA; v_call: TRBV28; j_call: TRBJ2-2; cdr3_length: 15; cdr3_aa: CASSLRQDIHGELFF
clone_size: few; v_call: TRBV2; j_call: TRBJ1-1; cdr3_length: 15; cdr3_aa: CASSERQGLMTEAFF
clone_size: few; v_call: TRBV2; j_call: NA; cdr3_length: 13; cdr3_aa: CARGGQSTYEQYF
clone_size: NA; v_call: TRBV18; j_call: TRBJ1-1; cdr3_length: 17; cdr3_aa: CASSPLGQGVVDTEAFF
clone_size: few; v_call: TRBV6-1; j_call: TRBJ1-1; cdr3_length: 13; cdr3_aa: CASSEVRNTEAFF
clone_size: NA; v_call: TRBV7-9; j_call: TRBJ1-3; cdr3_length: 15; cdr3_aa: CASSGGGFSGNTIYF
clone_size: NA; v_call: TRBV6-1; j_call: TRBJ2-7; cdr3_length: 15; cdr3_aa: CASTLRSGGSYEQYF
clone_size: NA; v_call: TRBV30; j_call: TRBJ2-2; cdr3_length: 18; cdr3_aa: CAWSPQFQRGASTGELFF
clone_size: NA; v_call: TRBV7-9; j_call: TRBJ2-7; cdr3_length: 11; cdr3_aa: CASSPGYEQYF
clone_size: NA; v_call: TRBV5-6; j_call: TRBJ1-4; cdr3_length: 13; cdr3_aa: CASSFSPNEKLFF
clone_size: NA; v_call: TRBV30; j_call: TRBJ1-4; cdr3_length: 14; cdr3_aa: CACFPGGLGEKLFF
clone_size: NA; v_call: TRBV7-2; j_call: TRBJ2-1; cdr3_length: 15; cdr3_aa: CASSLARGPYNEQFF
clone_size: NA; v_call: TRBV7-9; j_call: TRBJ1-5; cdr3_length: 15; cdr3_aa: CASSFGTGENQPQHF
clone_size: NA; v_call: TRBV7-9; j_call: TRBJ1-1; cdr3_length: 15; cdr3_aa: CASSLAGQVSTEAFF
clone_size: once; v_call: TRBV5-1; j_call: TRBJ2-5; cdr3_length: 14; cdr3_aa: CASSQDRGHETQYF
clone_size: NA; v_call: TRBV5-6; j_call: TRBJ2-1; cdr3_length: 15; cdr3_aa: CASSSQTRGENEQFF
clone_size: NA; v_call: TRBV11-2; j_call: TRBJ2-7; cdr3_length: 14; cdr3_aa: CASSLALVSYEQYF
clone_size: once; v_call: TRBV5-1; j_call: TRBJ1-4; cdr3_length: 14; cdr3_aa: CASSSDSPGEKLFF
clone_size: NA; v_call: TRBV7-2; j_call: TRBJ2-5; cdr3_length: 16; cdr3_aa: CASSSTGQNLWETQYF
clone_size: NA; v_call: TRBV4-1; j_call: TRBJ2-1; cdr3_length: 15; cdr3_aa: CASSQDGTSGGEQFF
clone_size: NA; v_call: TRBV25-1; j_call: TRBJ1-2; cdr3_length: 13; cdr3_aa: CASSQDSFYGYTF
clone_size: NA; v_call: TRBV30; j_call: TRBJ1-5; cdr3_length: 16; cdr3_aa: CAWSVAAGVSNQPQHF
clone_size: few; v_call: TRBV28; j_call: TRBJ2-3; cdr3_length: 13; cdr3_aa: CASSSPRADTQYF
clone_size: NA; v_call: TRBV28; j_call: TRBJ2-1; cdr3_length: 13; cdr3_aa: CASSVAGRDEQFF
clone_size: few; v_call: TRBV9; j_call: TRBJ1-2; cdr3_length: 15; cdr3_aa: CASSVGPRESYGYTF
clone_size: NA; v_call: TRBV28; j_call: TRBJ1-1; cdr3_length: 20; cdr3_aa: CASSYPNPIALGQLDTEAFF